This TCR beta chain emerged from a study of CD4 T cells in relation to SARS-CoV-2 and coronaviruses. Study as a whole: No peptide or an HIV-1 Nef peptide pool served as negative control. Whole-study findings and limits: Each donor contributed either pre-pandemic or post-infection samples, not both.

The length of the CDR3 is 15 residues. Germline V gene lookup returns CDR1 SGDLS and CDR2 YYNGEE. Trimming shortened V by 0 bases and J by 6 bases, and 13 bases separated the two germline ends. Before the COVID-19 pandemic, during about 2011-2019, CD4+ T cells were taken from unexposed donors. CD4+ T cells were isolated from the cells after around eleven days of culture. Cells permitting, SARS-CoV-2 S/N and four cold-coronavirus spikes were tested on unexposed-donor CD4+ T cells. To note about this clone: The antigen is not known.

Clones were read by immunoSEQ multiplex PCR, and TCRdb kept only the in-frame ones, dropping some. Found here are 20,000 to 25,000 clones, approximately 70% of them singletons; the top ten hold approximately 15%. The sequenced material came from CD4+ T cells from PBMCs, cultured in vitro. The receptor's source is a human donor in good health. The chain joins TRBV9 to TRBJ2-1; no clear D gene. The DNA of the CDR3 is TGTGCCAGCAGCGTAGAAGTCCCCGGCGGCAATGAGCAGTTCTTC. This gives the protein CASSVEVPGGNEQFF.